This entry concerns a single T cell receptor (beta chain). The sample belongs to a study of cytomegalovirus exposure and HLA in healthy donors. 13 Jbeta primers and 60 Vbeta primers were used for the PCR. Some clones are missing from TCRdb's copy, which holds only in-frame ones; the method was immunoSEQ multiplex PCR. The sample lists about 160,000 clones, 80% occurring once. CDR3 size: 15 residues. V shed 4 bases, J shed 7 bases, and the junction held 11 bases outside the gene matches. Germline lookup yields CDR1 MNHEY and CDR2 SMNVEV (reference sequence). The sequenced material came from PBMCs. The clonotype comes from a man aged 25 to 45 in good health and CMV-seronegative. This chain links TRBV27 with TRBJ2-7; 9 positions match TRBD2. As DNA, the CDR3 is TGTGCCAGCAGTTCGGGGCGGGAGGGCCGGTGGGAGCAGTACTTC. Translated, it gives CASSSGREGRWEQYF.